The next 20 T cell receptor beta chains were all read from a single sample in a study of beta chain features in type 1 diabetes. What was sequenced were expressed TCRB transcripts, since all of the isolated RNA had been reverse transcribed. This table comes from immunoSEQ multiplex PCR, and its TCRdb copy is limited to in-frame clones, with some not included. The sample consists of hundreds of thousands of clones, 15% of them appearing once. The sequencing input was naive CD4+ T cells from blood. The source of these receptors is a man aged 18 to 30 in good health.

The chain recombines TRBV7-9 with TRBJ2-3, with D unresolved. The germline V gene has CDR1 SEHNR and CDR2 FQNEAQ (reference sequence). Trimming stripped 4 bases from V and 0 bases from J, with 2 bases between. This CDR3 is 12 amino acids long. The CDR3 spells CASSYSTDTQYF. In DNA form, the CDR3 reads TGTGCCAGCAGCTACAGCACAGATACGCAGTATTTT. The full variable domain, with the rest looked up from reference TRBV7-9 and TRBJ2-3, is DTGVSQNPRHKITKRGQNVTFRCDPISEHNRLYWYRQTLGQGPEFLTYFQNEAQLEKSRLLSDRFSAERPKGSFSTLEIQRTEQGDSAMYLCASSYSTDTQYFGPGTRLTVL.

In this sample, this clone turned up a few times. The V call is TRBV7-2, the J call TRBJ1-5; the D gene is possibly TRBD1 (5 bases). This CDR3 is 15 amino acids long. V was shortened by 3 bases and J by 2 bases, with 11 bases between the two germline ends. Looked up from germline, CDR1 is SGHTA and CDR2 is FQGNSA. CDR3 amino acids: CASSLQGLGNQPQHF. The CDR3 region has the DNA TGTGCCAGCAGCTTGCAGGGATTGGGCAATCAGCCCCAGCATTTT.

The V and J genes are TRBV4-2 and TRBJ1-2; TRBD1 matches at 10 bases. Trimming cost V 4 bases and J 0 bases; bases outside gene matches: 8. Looked up from germline, CDR1 is LGHNA and CDR2 is YNFKEQ. This CDR3 has 17 amino acids. CDR3 in amino acids: CASSPRGTGVSNYGYTF. DNA for the CDR3: TGTGCCAGCAGCCCACGCGGGACAGGGGTTTCTAACTATGGCTACACCTTC.

V gene TRBV5-1 combines with J gene TRBJ2-7; 11 bases map to TRBD2. V shed 2 bases and J 9 bases; nucleotides not matched to a gene: 7. CDR3 length: 14 amino acids. CDR1 is SGHRS and CDR2 is YFSETQ in the germline V gene. DNA for the CDR3: TGCGCCAGCAGCTTCGGGACTAGCGGTTCCGTGCAGTACTTC. The encoded protein is CASSFGTSGSVQYF.

The CDR3 bases are TGTGCCAGCAGCTCTCGGAAGGAGCGGAACACAGATACGCAGTATTTT. This sequence encodes CASSSRKERNTDTQYF. The chain combines TRBV9 with TRBJ2-3; D perhaps matches TRBD2 (5 bases). The V and J ends lost 4 bases and 2 bases respectively, with 17 bases between them. This CDR3 is built from 16 residues. Germline V gene sequence: CDR1 SGDLS, CDR2 YYNGEE. Full variable domain (outside the CDR3, taken from reference TRBV9 and TRBJ2-3): DSGVTQTPKHLITATGQRVTLRCSPRSGDLSVYWYQQSLDQGLQFLIQYYNGEERAKGNILERFSAQQFPDLHSELNLSSLELGDSALYFCASSSRKERNTDTQYFGPGTRLTVL.

The V call is TRBV9, the J call TRBJ2-3; 7 bases line up with TRBD2. The CDR3 has 17 amino acids. After removal of 0 bases from V and 6 bases from J, the junction contained 13 bases not matched to a gene. CDR1 SGDLS and CDR2 YYNGEE come from the germline V gene. CDR3 residues: CASSVAPSGGLGDTQYF. Here the CDR3 DNA reads TGTGCCAGCAGCGTAGCCCCCTCGGGCGGACTAGGGGATACGCAGTATTTT.

V is TRBV27 and J is TRBJ1-2; 8 positions match TRBD1. The V gene end was trimmed by 2 bases and the J gene end by 4 bases; junction bases not matched to a gene: 3. This CDR3 is built from 14 residues. Germline V gene data show CDR1 as MNHEY and CDR2 as SMNVEV (reference sequence). CDR3 DNA: TGTGCCAGCAGTTTAAGGACAGGGATCTATGGCTACACCTTC. Residues: CASSLRTGIYGYTF.

The rearrangement uses TRBV5-1 and TRBJ2-2; a possible D gene is TRBD2 (6 bases). CDR3 size: 16 residues. V shed 0 bases and J shed 7 bases, with 16 bases lying between them. CDR1 and CDR2 from the germline V gene are SGHRS and YFSETQ. Written as DNA, the CDR3 is TGCGCCAGCAGCTTGGCCCCGGGACTGCCCAACGGGGAGCTGTTTTTT. It translates to CASSLAPGLPNGELFF.

This clone was counted at least ten times. V gene TRBV14 combines with J gene TRBJ2-4; TRBD2 might be the D (6 bases). Germline CDR1 reads SGHDN; CDR2 reads FVKESK. There are 14 residues in the CDR3. Trimming took off 2 bases at V and 9 bases at J, with 14 bases between the two ends. The CDR3: CASSQKVAGTIQYF. The CDR3 DNA is TGTGCCAGCAGCCAAAAGGTTGCGGGAACCATTCAGTACTTC. The variable domain in full, with the rest retrieved from reference TRBV14 and TRBJ2-4, is EAGVTQFPSHSVIEKGQTVTLRCDPISGHDNLYWYRRVMGKEIKFLLHFVKESKQDESGMPNNRFLAERTGGTYSTLKVQPAELEDSGVYFCASSQKVAGTIQYFGAGTRLSVL.

This rearrangement joins TRBV29-1 to TRBJ2-2; either TRBD1 or TRBD2 may supply D (5 bases each). The germline V gene has CDR1 SQVTM and CDR2 ANQGSEA. The V gene lost 5 bases and the J gene lost 5 bases, with 15 bases spanning the gap. The CDR3 loop spans 14 amino acids. CDR3 in amino acids: CSVKQRGITGELFF. CDR3 nucleotides: TGCAGCGTTAAACAGAGGGGAATTACCGGGGAGCTGTTTTTT.

This sequence joins TRBV15 and TRBJ2-5; D is unresolved. The germline V gene has CDR1 LNHNV and CDR2 YYDKDF (reference sequence). V lost 4 bases and J 1 base, leaving 7 bases between the germline ends. The CDR3 sequence is 13 residues long. The CDR3 region is CATSKGFQETQYF. Here the CDR3 DNA reads TGTGCCACCAGCAAAGGATTCCAAGAGACCCAGTACTTC.

The rearrangement uses TRBV19 and TRBJ2-1; a weak D match, TRBD2 (6 bases). CDR1 and CDR2 from the germline V gene are LNHDA and SQIVND (reference sequence). V was cut by 0 bases and J by 3 bases, with 15 bases left in between. This CDR3 contains 17 residues. The CDR3 coding sequence is TGTGCCAGTAGTATAGATTCGGAGGGGTTAGGCTACAATGAGCAGTTCTTC. This codes for CASSIDSEGLGYNEQFF.

The chain has TRBV19 and TRBJ2-1, with D perhaps matching TRBD2 (6 bases). V lost 2 bases and J lost 5, with 16 bases in between. Germline CDR1 reads LNHDA; CDR2 reads SQIVND (reference sequence). CDR3 length: 16 amino acids. CDR3 region: CASSIKRAGRHNEQFF. CDR3 DNA: TGTGCCAGTAGTATAAAAAGGGCGGGAAGACACAATGAGCAGTTCTTC.

The table lists this clone with a few counts. Other DNA variants within this sample encode the same CDR3. V and J are TRBV28 and TRBJ2-2; D remains ambiguous. Germline CDR1 reads MDHEN; CDR2 reads SYDVKM. Trimming removed 4 bases at V and 2 bases at J, with 2 bases between. The length of the CDR3 is 12 residues. The CDR3 DNA sequence: TGTGCCAGCAGTTCCAACACCGGGGAGCTGTTTTTT. Its protein product is CASSSNTGELFF.

This clone was counted between two and nine times. V gene TRBV7-2 combines with J gene TRBJ2-1, with D possibly matching TRBD1 (5 bases). Germline CDR1 reads SGHTA; CDR2 reads FQGNSA. Trimming stripped 2 bases from V and 2 bases from J, with 10 bases between. The length of the CDR3 is 15 residues. CDR3 bases: TGTGCCAGCAGCTTATCGCAGGGAACCTACAATGAGCAGTTCTTC. It yields the protein CASSLSQGTYNEQFF.

This clone has just a few counts. V usage is TRBV4-3 and J usage is TRBJ2-2, with TRBD1 as a possible D gene (5 bases). The germline V gene encodes CDR1 LGHNA and CDR2 YSLEER. Trimming cost V 5 bases and J 6 bases, with 13 bases left between them. This CDR3 has 14 amino acids. CDR3 nucleotide sequence: TGCGCCAGCAGCAGGGGCACGGGTGCCGGGGAGCTGTTTTTT. Residues: CASSRGTGAGELFF.

The chain uses TRBV18 and TRBJ2-1; 10 nucleotides align to TRBD2. In germline, CDR1 is KGHSH, CDR2 LQKENI. The CDR3 runs 18 residues. The V and J ends lost 6 bases and 8 bases, in that order; junction bases with no gene match: 19. The DNA for the CDR3 is TGTGCCAGCTCGCTTACCGATGCGGGACTAGCGCTAGGGGATGAGCAGTTCTTC. Protein sequence: CASSLTDAGLALGDEQFF.

This clone was seen a handful of times. The CDR3 loop is CASSLRLAGVSETQYF. The CDR3 coding sequence is TGTGCCAGCAGCTTACGACTAGCGGGAGTCTCCGAGACCCAGTACTTC. The chain couples TRBV11-2 to TRBJ2-5, with TRBD2 identical over 12 bases. This CDR3 contains 16 residues. V lost 2 bases, J lost 5 bases, and 6 bases stayed unmatched. The germline V gene encodes CDR1 SGHAT and CDR2 FQNNGV.

The chain carries TRBV4-3 and TRBJ2-5; D tentatively fits TRBD1 or TRBD2 (5 bases each). Germline V gene sequence: CDR1 LGHNA, CDR2 YSLEER. Trimming shortened V by 0 bases and J by 4 bases, and 21 bases separated the two germline ends. This CDR3 has 18 residues. The CDR3 DNA follows: TGCGCCAGCAGCCAAGATCGGGGAGAACTAGGACAACGAGAGACCCAGTACTTC. Residues: CASSQDRGELGQRETQYF.

The chain employs TRBV11-3 and TRBJ2-2; unclear D gene. The CDR3 extends over 16 amino acids. The ends were cut back, 3 bases at V and 3 bases at J, with 14 bases in the middle. CDR1 and CDR2 (germline): SGHNT, YENEEA. For the CDR3, the DNA is TGTGCCAGCAGCTTGGAAAACTACTGGTACACCGGGGAGCTGTTTTTT. It is translated as CASSLENYWYTGELFF.